This TCR delta chain was documented in a study of γδ T cells in repeated Plasmodium falciparum infection. CDR3 length equals 17 residues. The germline V gene encodes CDR1 TVYSNPD and CDR2 GDNSRS (reference sequence). TCRdb repeated clone calling on the multiplex PCR reads with CATT. Of 50,000 or so delta-chain clones in the sample, less than 2% are singletons; the top ten hold roughly 8.6%. Study-wide results and caveats: Waves of new clonotype selection appeared after repeated controlled infections in Vdelta2-negative, largely Vdelta1+, gammadelta T cells. Malian children's Vdelta2-negative repertoires appeared more expanded and less diverse than Australians'. Vgamma9/Vdelta2+ T cells showed a stable polyclonal repertoire with shared TCRgamma sequences. Malian donors came from one small rural village, predominantly one ethnic group.

Flow sorting of PBMC yielded separate Vgamma9/Vdelta2+ and Vdelta2-negative gammadelta T cell populations for bulk repertoire analysis. A few counts support this clone. Its target is unknown. TCRdb pairs this DNA with a much larger clone's protein that differs at residue 16, likely a read error; the protein shown was translated from the DNA. The sequence was obtained from a pool of human donors (malaria-infected and uninfected, not separated). The sequencing sample was made of gamma-delta T cells from blood. The V gene reported is TRDV3; the J gene is uncalled; TRDD3, the table's D call, lacks a check against the DNA. DNA of the CDR3: TGTGCCTTCGCGCGCTTAAGGTACTGGGGGATATTCGATAAACTCACCTTT. This sequence encodes CAFARLRYWGIFDKLTF.